This T cell receptor beta chain was captured by sequencing in a study of T cell responses to AZD1222 COVID-19 vaccine. The protocol was immunoSEQ multiplex PCR, while the TCRdb copy is restricted to in-frame clones and leaves out a portion. The sample holds around 120,000 clones, about 88% seen once. Findings and limits, study-wide: Donors were largely white British and mainly female; clonal diversity was possibly underestimated. Only 5 or 6 AZD1222 recipients tested seropositive at baseline.

Looked up from germline, CDR1 is GTSNPN and CDR2 is SVGIG (reference sequence). Between the trimmed V and J ends, which lost 4 bases and 9 bases, there was a span of 15 bases. The CDR3 length is 12 residues. For this clone: The antigen remains undetermined.

The chain has TRBV30 and TRBJ1-2; the D gene is possibly TRBD1 (5 bases). The TCR originated in an adult in good health. The input for sequencing was peripheral blood, taken on day 0 of AZD1222 vaccination. The CDR3 region has the DNA TGTGCCTGGACCCGGGACCGGAGGAGCTACACCTTC. Its translation is CAWTRDRRSYTF.